The next 27 T cell receptor beta chains were all read from a single sample in a study of blood T cells in healthy people across ages. Primers used in a second PCR of roughly 6 to 12 cycles were a sample-barcoded 5' primer and a J-beta primer mix. One entry per CDR3 protein, called by TCRdb with MiXCR from the 5' RACE reads. This table has about 1.4 million distinct CDR3 sequences, around 59% appearing once. Specimen: blood. The receptors were gathered from a young man in good health.

V usage is TRBV28 and J usage is TRBJ2-7; 9 bases match TRBD1. The CDR3 loop spans 12 amino acids. CDR1 and CDR2 from the germline V gene are MDHEN and SYDVKM. V lost 9 bases and J lost 3; bases outside the gene matches: 3. The CDR3 sequence is CASGTGNYEQYF. The CDR3 nucleotides are TGTGCCAGTGGGACAGGGAACTACGAGCAGTACTTC. Full variable domain (remainder filled in from reference TRBV28 and TRBJ2-7): DVKVTQSSRYLVKRTGEKVFLECVQDMDHENMFWYRQDPGLGLRLIYFSYDVKMKEKGDIPEGYSVSREKKERFSLILESASTNQTSMYLCASGTGNYEQYFGPGTRLTVT.

The rearrangement links TRBV5-1 to TRBJ2-2; D unresolved. The V gene's germline CDR1 is SGHRS and CDR2 YFSETQ. Trimming took off 0 bases at V and 6 bases at J, with 12 bases between the two ends. There are 15 residues in the CDR3. The CDR3 DNA is TGCGCCAGCAGCTTGGCCTTCGGCCAGCCCGGGGAGCTGTTTTTT. Translated, it gives CASSLAFGQPGELFF.

This clonotype was seen a few times. J is TRBJ1-5 and V is TRBV20-1; 8 nucleotides agree with TRBD1. There are 17 residues in the CDR3. Germline V gene data show CDR1 as DFQATT and CDR2 as SNEGSKA (reference sequence). V gave up 0 bases and J gave up 1 base; unmatched junction bases: 8. The DNA of the CDR3 is TGCAGTGCTAGAGAAGCGGACAGGGAGACGAGCAATCAGCCCCAGCATTTT. Translated, it gives CSAREADRETSNQPQHF.

Notes on this clonotype: At one of its ends the junction is not consistent with the germline gene, which may arise from a read error. CDR3 DNA: TGCAGCGCTGAACTTCCATCCATGAACACTGAAGCTTTCTTT. This encodes CSAELPSMNTEAFF. The chain employs TRBV29-1 and TRBJ1-1; D ambiguous. Germline V gene sequence: CDR1 SQVTM, CDR2 ANQGSEA. The CDR3 is made up of 14 amino acids.

The chain recombines TRBV20-1 with TRBJ2-7, with D possibly matching TRBD2 (6 bases). The CDR3 has 13 amino acids. CDR1 is DFQATT and CDR2 is SNEGSKA in the germline V gene (reference sequence). Trimming stripped 1 base from V and 7 bases from J, with 14 bases between. In DNA, the CDR3 is TGCAGTGCTAGAGCGACGGGAGAGAGTGAGCAGTACTTC. Amino acid sequence: CSARATGESEQYF.

This chain joins TRBV20-1 and TRBJ2-1, with 7 positions matching TRBD2. The V gene end was trimmed by 0 bases and the J gene end by 0 bases; junction bases not matched to a gene: 8. The length of the CDR3 is 17 residues. Germline-derived CDR1 and CDR2 are DFQATT and SNEGSKA (reference sequence). The CDR3 bases are TGCAGTGCTAGAGATTCAACTAGCGCAAGCTCCTACAATGAGCAGTTCTTC. This codes for CSARDSTSASSYNEQFF.

This clonotype has only a few counts. V is TRBV6-5 and J is TRBJ2-7; D might be TRBD1 (7 bases). The CDR3 sequence is 15 residues long. Trimming left V 0 bases short and J 5 bases short, with 14 bases between. Germline CDR1 is MNHEY and CDR2 is SVGAGI. The CDR3 is CASSYSQAGGNEQYF. The CDR3 DNA reads as TGTGCCAGCAGTTACTCCCAGGCAGGGGGGAACGAGCAGTACTTC.

This clonotype turned up a few times. The junction differs from germline at one of its ends, possibly a read error. The chain employs TRBV9 and TRBJ2-1; D remains unclear. Per the germline V gene, CDR1 is SGDLS and CDR2 is YYNGEE. The CDR3 contains 15 residues. This chain's CDR3 is CASSVDPSSYNEQFF. The CDR3 coding sequence is TGCGCCAGCAGCGTAGACCCCAGCTCCTACAATGAGCAGTTCTTC.

The gene calls are TRBV20-1 and TRBJ1-2, with D uncertain. Trimming stripped 2 bases from V and 2 bases from J, with 12 bases between. CDR3 length: 14 residues. CDR1 and CDR2 from the germline V gene are DFQATT and SNEGSKA (reference sequence). CDR3 loop: CSARWAGANYGYTF. CDR3 nucleotides: TGCAGTGCTAGATGGGCGGGTGCAAACTATGGCTACACCTTC.

The chain is built from TRBV7-2 and TRBJ1-4; D may be TRBD1 (6 bases). CDR1 is SGHTA and CDR2 is FQGNSA in the germline V gene. The length of the CDR3 is 14 residues. Trimming removed 5 bases at V and 5 bases at J, with 12 bases between. CDR3 nucleotides: TGTGCCAGCAGCCCCGGGGACACGAATGAAAAACTGTTTTTT. Translation: CASSPGDTNEKLFF.

Only one count was recorded for this clonotype. V and J are TRBV7-2 and TRBJ2-1; 7 positions match TRBD2. Trimming at V came to 5 bases and at J to 3 bases, leaving 10 bases not matched to a gene. The CDR3 has 16 amino acids. Germline V CDR1 and CDR2: SGHTA, FQGNSA. CDR3 region: CASSGASGLNYNEQFF. CDR3 nucleotides: TGTGCCAGCAGCGGCGCTAGCGGACTTAACTACAATGAGCAGTTCTTC. The full variable domain, rest sourced from reference TRBV7-2 and TRBJ2-1, is GAGVSQSPSNKVTEKGKDVELRCDPISGHTALYWYRQSLGQGLEFLIYFQGNSAPDKSGLPSDRFSAERTGGSVSTLTIQRTQQEDSAVYLCASSGASGLNYNEQFFGPGTRLTVL.

This CDR3 reads CASSQDVTQGAGNEQFF. The CDR3 region has the DNA TGCGCCAGCAGCCAAGATGTAACTCAGGGGGCAGGCAATGAGCAGTTCTTC. This chain links TRBV4-1 with TRBJ2-1; TRBD1 matches at 8 bases. The germline gives CDR1 MGHRA, CDR2 YSYEKL. The CDR3 loop spans 17 amino acids. Germline trimming cut 0 bases from V and 6 bases from J; bases unmatched to any gene: 10.

The rearrangement joins TRBV7-8 to TRBJ2-7, with D tentatively TRBD1 (6 bases). CDR1 and CDR2 (germline): SGHVS, FQNEAQ. There are 14 residues in the CDR3. V lost 5 bases to trimming and J lost 3 bases, with 14 bases between them. Here the CDR3 reads CASSQPDRYYEQYF. The CDR3 DNA is TGTGCCAGCAGCCAGCCGGACAGATACTACGAGCAGTACTTC.

This chain connects TRBV11-2 to TRBJ2-1; D is possibly TRBD1 or TRBD2 (5 bases each). The CDR3 runs to 15 residues. Trimming left V 4 bases short and J 7 bases short, with 17 bases between. Germline CDR1 is SGHAT and CDR2 is FQNNGV. The CDR3 DNA is TGTGCCAGCAGCTCGCCCCCTCGTTGGGGGAATGAGCAGTTCTTC. Amino acid sequence: CASSSPPRWGNEQFF.

The V call is TRBV6-1, the J call TRBJ1-4; D might be TRBD1 (6 bases). The CDR3 runs to 14 residues. V was cut by 4 bases and J by 4 bases, with 10 bases left in between. Germline CDR1 MNHNS, CDR2 SASEGT. Here the CDR3 reads CASSGEGGNEKLFF. The CDR3 coding sequence is TGTGCCAGCAGTGGAGAGGGGGGTAATGAAAAACTGTTTTTT.

This clonotype showed up just once. The chain recombines TRBV4-2 with TRBJ2-7; a weak D match, TRBD1 (6 bases). Germline-derived CDR1 and CDR2 are LGHNA and YNFKEQ. The CDR3 is made up of 18 amino acids. Trimming shortened V by 0 bases and J by 5 bases, and 23 bases separated the two germline ends. The CDR3 protein is CASSQDLGSGRGVDEQYF. CDR3 sequence (DNA): TGTGCCAGCAGCCAAGATTTGGGTTCAGGCAGGGGAGTCGACGAGCAGTACTTC.

The genes are TRBV2 and TRBJ2-5; the match to TRBD1 covers 7 bases. CDR1 is SNHLY, CDR2 FYNNEI, per germline. The CDR3 covers 14 residues. The V segment lost 5 bases and the J segment 3 bases; nucleotides outside the gene matches: 6. The CDR3 DNA reads as TGTGCCAGCAGTCGGACAGGTTGGGAAGAGACCCAGTACTTC. This encodes CASSRTGWEETQYF.

Many counts were recorded for this clonotype. The rearrangement uses TRBV7-9 and TRBJ2-4; D remains unclear. Between the trimmed V and J ends, which lost 1 base and 3 bases, there was a span of 10 bases. This CDR3 comprises 15 residues. CDR1 is SEHNR and CDR2 is FQNEAQ in the germline V gene (reference sequence). For the CDR3, the DNA is TGTGCCAGCAGCTTAGACCCCCTAGGCAAAAACATTCAGTACTTC. As protein: CASSLDPLGKNIQYF.

The rearrangement links TRBV10-3 to TRBJ2-7, with 9 bases that match TRBD1. CDR1 is ENHRY, CDR2 SYGVKD, per germline. Trimming took 0 bases from V and 1 from J; bases not matched to a gene: 4. The CDR3 sequence is 16 residues long. The CDR3, as DNA: TGTGCCATCAGTGAGTCTCGGACAGGGGATTCCTACGAGCAGTACTTC. Translating it yields CAISESRTGDSYEQYF.

The genes are TRBV6-5 and TRBJ2-3; the D gene is possibly TRBD2 (6 bases). Germline values: CDR1 MNHEY, CDR2 SVGAGI. The ends were cut back, 10 bases at V and 2 bases at J, with 19 bases in the middle. The CDR3 has 15 residues. CDR3 residues: CATRGDRSVTDTQYF. Here the CDR3 DNA reads TGTGCCACCCGCGGGGATAGGTCCGTCACAGATACGCAGTATTTT.

The rearrangement joins TRBV12-3 or TRBV12-4 to TRBJ1-2; 8 bases are shared with TRBD1. The junction had 9 bases not matched to a gene; V was cut back by 5 bases and J by 7 bases. The CDR3 contains 14 residues. CDR3 sequence reads: CASSPTQGASGYTF. CDR3 nucleotides: TGTGCCAGCAGTCCAACTCAGGGGGCATCTGGCTACACCTTC.

The chain has TRBV4-3 and TRBJ2-7; D is perhaps TRBD2 (5 bases). The CDR3 totals 14 residues. CDR1 and CDR2 from the germline V gene are LGHNA and YSLEER. With 2 bases removed from V and 5 bases from J, the gap between germline ends came to 13 bases. The CDR3 protein is CASSQSWESHEQYF. CDR3 bases: TGCGCCAGCAGCCAAAGTTGGGAGTCCCACGAGCAGTACTTC.

V is TRBV18 and J is TRBJ2-5; no reliable D call. Germline values: CDR1 KGHSH, CDR2 LQKENI. Trimming pared 2 bases from V and 5 bases from J, leaving 9 bases between. The CDR3 is 13 amino acids. The CDR3 DNA is TGTGCCAGCTCACCAGATTATCGGGAGACCCAGTACTTC. It translates to CASSPDYRETQYF.

The chain recombines TRBV7-2 with TRBJ1-2; D is possibly TRBD1 (5 bases). The CDR3 contains 13 residues. V was clipped by 1 base and J by 8 bases, with 11 bases between them. CDR1 SGHTA and CDR2 FQGNSA come from the germline V gene. CDR3 residues: CASSLETWGGYTF. The CDR3 nucleotides are TGTGCCAGCAGCTTAGAAACTTGGGGCGGCTACACCTTC.

The gene calls are TRBV11-2 and TRBJ2-2, with D unresolved. Germline CDR1 is SGHAT and CDR2 is FQNNGV. The V end lost 1 base, the J end lost 3 bases, and 9 bases lay between the germline ends. The CDR3 contains 15 residues. The CDR3 spells CASSLVGAHTGELFF. DNA for the CDR3: TGTGCCAGCAGCTTAGTCGGTGCACACACCGGGGAGCTGTTTTTT.

The V and J genes are TRBV21-1 and TRBJ1-2. TRBV21-1 is assigned pseudogene status. CDR3 length: 14 residues. The CDR3 here is CASSKVSGSQGYTF. The CDR3, as DNA: TGTGCCAGCAGCAAAGTATCGGGCAGTCAGGGCTACACCTTC.

CDR3 region: CASRPTGQGGNTEAFF. The DNA for the CDR3 is TGTGCCAGCAGACCCACCGGACAGGGGGGAAACACTGAAGCTTTCTTT. The rearrangement links TRBV6-2 or TRBV6-3 to TRBJ1-1; 10 nucleotides agree with TRBD1. The CDR3 runs to 16 residues. J gave up 2 bases and V 6 bases, and 9 bases lay outside the gene matches. Germline CDR1 is MNHEY and CDR2 is SVGEGT.